This is a list of T cell receptor beta chains from one sample in a study of Graves' ophthalmopathy and Graves' hyperthyroidism. Via MiXCR, TCRdb re-called the multiplex PCR reads, giving one row per CDR3 protein. In the table there are about 1.1 million distinct CDR3 sequences, less than 45% of which are singletons. The sample taken for sequencing was peripheral blood or thyroid tissue (not recorded which). These receptors came from an adult man with Graves' hyperthyroidism. The CDR3 runs from the conserved cysteine through the conserved F or W. Each record gives: CDR3 length, clone size, V gene, D gene, J gene, CDR3 protein, CDR3 DNA. D genes are given only for firm matches. Some rows mark clone size as missing; the rest say once, few, many or name a class of expanded clone.

CDR3 length: 13; clone size: NA; V gene: TRBV6-5; D gene: NA; J gene: TRBJ1-2; CDR3 protein: CASSYGVRDGYTF; CDR3 DNA: TGTGCCAGCAGTTACGGGGTACGGGATGGCTACACCTTC
CDR3 length: 15; clone size: NA; V gene: TRBV5-1; D gene: TRBD1; J gene: TRBJ1-6; CDR3 protein: CASSLGQGRSSPLHF; CDR3 DNA: TGTGCCAGCAGCTTGGGACAGGGGCGTTCTTCACCCCTCCACTTT
CDR3 length: 16; clone size: NA; V gene: TRBV29-1; D gene: TRBD1; J gene: TRBJ1-4; CDR3 protein: CSVVFGTGGTNEKLFF; CDR3 DNA: TGCAGCGTCGTCTTCGGGACAGGGGGTACTAATGAAAAACTGTTTTTT
CDR3 length: 12; clone size: NA; V gene: TRBV25-1; D gene: NA; J gene: TRBJ1-6; CDR3 protein: CASRAYNSPLHF; CDR3 DNA: TGTGCCAGCCGGGCCTATAATTCACCCCTCCACTTT
CDR3 length: 14; clone size: many; V gene: TRBV20-1; D gene: NA; J gene: TRBJ2-5; CDR3 protein: CSANPSLTGETQYF; CDR3 DNA: TGCAGTGCTAATCCAAGCCTTACTGGGGAGACCCAGTACTTC
CDR3 length: 19; clone size: once; V gene: TRBV2; D gene: NA; J gene: TRBJ1-6; CDR3 protein: CASSLGNPIGGGYNSPLHF; CDR3 DNA: TGTGCCAGCAGCTTAGGGAACCCAATTGGGGGTGGCTATAATTCACCCCTCCACTTT
CDR3 length: 14; clone size: NA; V gene: TRBV7-3; D gene: NA; J gene: TRBJ2-7; CDR3 protein: CASSLGQGSVEQYF; CDR3 DNA: TGTGCCAGCAGCTTAGGTCAGGGGAGCGTTGAGCAGTACTTC
CDR3 length: 18; clone size: NA; V gene: TRBV7-9; D gene: TRBD2; J gene: TRBJ2-7; CDR3 protein: CASSLRTSGTRAIGEQYF; CDR3 DNA: TGTGCCAGCAGCTTAAGAACTAGCGGGACTAGGGCAATTGGTGAGCAGTACTTC
CDR3 length: 15; clone size: NA; V gene: TRBV5-6; D gene: NA; J gene: TRBJ1-2; CDR3 protein: CASSPTGRPNYGYTF; CDR3 DNA: TGTGCCAGCAGCCCGACGGGACGCCCTAACTATGGCTACACCTTC
CDR3 length: 16; clone size: NA; V gene: TRBV6-2/TRBV6-3; D gene: NA; J gene: TRBJ1-1; CDR3 protein: CASSYSQGQLISEAFF; CDR3 DNA: TGTGCCAGCAGTTACTCTCAGGGACAACTAATATCGGAAGCTTTCTTT
CDR3 length: 13; clone size: many; V gene: TRBV20-1; D gene: NA; J gene: TRBJ1-4; CDR3 protein: CSACQAPVEKLFF; CDR3 DNA: TGCAGTGCTTGCCAGGCTCCAGTTGAAAAACTGTTTTTT
CDR3 length: 15; clone size: few; V gene: TRBV20-1; D gene: NA; J gene: TRBJ2-7; CDR3 protein: CSARDGTGAAHEQYF; CDR3 DNA: TGCAGTGCTAGAGACGGTACCGGGGCGGCACACGAGCAGTACTTC
CDR3 length: 12; clone size: NA; V gene: TRBV11-1; D gene: NA; J gene: TRBJ1-1; CDR3 protein: CASSYSYEEAFF; CDR3 DNA: TGTGCCAGCAGTTACTCGTATGAGGAAGCTTTCTTT
CDR3 length: 15; clone size: few; V gene: TRBV6-5; D gene: TRBD1; J gene: TRBJ1-6; CDR3 protein: CASRGSTGDSSPLHF; CDR3 DNA: TGTGCCAGCAGGGGATCGACAGGGGATAGCTCACCCCTCCACTTT
CDR3 length: 13; clone size: NA; V gene: TRBV12-3/TRBV12-4; D gene: NA; J gene: TRBJ2-7; CDR3 protein: CASRLNPVGEQYF; CDR3 DNA: TGTGCCAGCAGACTCAACCCCGTCGGAGAGCAGTACTTC
CDR3 length: 14; clone size: NA; V gene: TRBV19; D gene: NA; J gene: TRBJ1-2; CDR3 protein: CASSTSGAFYGYTF; CDR3 DNA: TGTGCCAGTAGTACCTCCGGGGCCTTCTATGGCTACACCTTC
CDR3 length: 13; clone size: NA; V gene: TRBV7-2; D gene: NA; J gene: TRBJ2-5; CDR3 protein: CASRVGVQETQYF; CDR3 DNA: TGTGCCAGCAGAGTAGGAGTCCAAGAGACCCAGTACTTC
CDR3 length: 12; clone size: many; V gene: TRBV25-1; D gene: NA; J gene: TRBJ1-3; CDR3 protein: CASRSSGNTIYF; CDR3 DNA: TGTGCCAGCCGCTCCTCTGGAAACACCATATATTTT
CDR3 length: 14; clone size: NA; V gene: TRBV3-1; D gene: TRBD1; J gene: TRBJ2-5; CDR3 protein: CASSQAQGRETQYF; CDR3 DNA: TGTGCCAGCAGCCAAGCACAGGGGCGAGAGACCCAGTACTTC
CDR3 length: 13; clone size: NA; V gene: TRBV29-1; D gene: NA; J gene: TRBJ1-3; CDR3 protein: CSVERVVGNTIYF; CDR3 DNA: TGCAGCGTAGAAAGGGTAGTTGGAAACACCATATATTTT
CDR3 length: 14; clone size: NA; V gene: TRBV25-1; D gene: NA; J gene: TRBJ1-1; CDR3 protein: CASTGGGMNTEAFF; CDR3 DNA: TGTGCCAGTACCGGTGGAGGGATGAACACTGAGGCTTTCTTT
CDR3 length: 15; clone size: many; V gene: TRBV7-6; D gene: NA; J gene: TRBJ1-4; CDR3 protein: CASSPTRGPSEKLFF; CDR3 DNA: TGTGCCAGCAGCCCTACCAGGGGTCCTTCTGAAAAACTGTTTTTT
CDR3 length: 15; clone size: many; V gene: TRBV19; D gene: NA; J gene: TRBJ2-7; CDR3 protein: CASSMDGRVPYEQYF; CDR3 DNA: TGTGCCAGTAGTATGGATGGACGCGTGCCCTACGAGCAGTACTTC
CDR3 length: 14; clone size: NA; V gene: TRBV25-1; D gene: TRBD1; J gene: TRBJ1-1; CDR3 protein: CASTTGGLRAEAFF; CDR3 DNA: TGTGCCAGCACAACAGGGGGCTTAAGGGCTGAAGCTTTCTTT
CDR3 length: 14; clone size: NA; V gene: TRBV7-3; D gene: NA; J gene: TRBJ2-7; CDR3 protein: CASSPPTGSNEQYF; CDR3 DNA: TGTGCCAGCAGTCCCCCCACAGGGTCCAACGAGCAGTACTTC
CDR3 length: 14; clone size: many; V gene: TRBV11-2; D gene: NA; J gene: TRBJ2-7; CDR3 protein: CASSLSTASYEQYF; CDR3 DNA: TGTGCCAGCAGCCTTTCCACAGCCTCCTACGAGCAGTACTTC
CDR3 length: 13; clone size: few; V gene: TRBV2; D gene: TRBD1; J gene: TRBJ2-7; CDR3 protein: CASNTQQGIEQYF; CDR3 DNA: TGTGCCAGCAATACGCAACAGGGGATCGAGCAGTACTTC
CDR3 length: 15; clone size: NA; V gene: TRBV5-6; D gene: NA; J gene: TRBJ1-1; CDR3 protein: CASSPIPRENTEAFF; CDR3 DNA: TGTGCCAGCAGCCCTATTCCTCGGGAGAACACTGAAGCTTTCTTT
CDR3 length: 12; clone size: NA; V gene: TRBV28; D gene: NA; J gene: TRBJ1-3; CDR3 protein: CASSFRGPHLHF; CDR3 DNA: TGTGCCAGCAGTTTTCGGGGGCCCCATCTTCATTTT
CDR3 length: 15; clone size: NA; V gene: TRBV19; D gene: TRBD1; J gene: TRBJ2-7; CDR3 protein: CASSTTPDRIHEQYF; CDR3 DNA: TGTGCCAGTAGTACCACCCCGGACAGGATCCACGAGCAGTACTTC
CDR3 length: 15; clone size: many; V gene: TRBV5-1; D gene: NA; J gene: TRBJ2-2; CDR3 protein: CASSFRDGNTGELFF; CDR3 DNA: TGCGCCAGCAGCTTCCGAGACGGGAACACCGGGGAGCTGTTTTTT
CDR3 length: 15; clone size: few; V gene: TRBV20-1; D gene: NA; J gene: TRBJ1-4; CDR3 protein: CSARDNSGSNEKLFF; CDR3 DNA: TGCAGTGCTAGAGATAACTCAGGGTCCAATGAAAAACTGTTTTTT
CDR3 length: 16; clone size: once; V gene: TRBV14; D gene: NA; J gene: TRBJ2-2; CDR3 protein: CASSPRRGHHTGELFF; CDR3 DNA: TGTGCCAGCAGCCCGCGCCGGGGACACCACACCGGGGAGCTGTTTTTT
CDR3 length: 17; clone size: NA; V gene: TRBV6-5; D gene: NA; J gene: TRBJ1-5; CDR3 protein: CASSRERNARSNQPQHF; CDR3 DNA: TGTGCCAGCAGCAGGGAGCGAAACGCACGAAGCAATCAGCCCCAGCATTTT
CDR3 length: 16; clone size: NA; V gene: TRBV7-9; D gene: NA; J gene: TRBJ1-4; CDR3 protein: CASSLSRTVWGEKLFF; CDR3 DNA: TGTGCCAGCAGCTTGTCACGGACAGTCTGGGGTGAAAAACTGTTTTTT
CDR3 length: 11; clone size: many; V gene: TRBV12-3/TRBV12-4; D gene: NA; J gene: TRBJ2-5; CDR3 protein: CASQSERTQYF; CDR3 DNA: TGTGCCAGTCAAAGTGAGAGGACCCAGTACTTC
CDR3 length: 16; clone size: many; V gene: TRBV15; D gene: TRBD1; J gene: TRBJ2-5; CDR3 protein: CATSRDTGTVQETQYF; CDR3 DNA: TGTGCCACCAGCAGAGATACGGGGACAGTTCAAGAGACCCAGTACTTC
CDR3 length: 15; clone size: few; V gene: TRBV4-1; D gene: NA; J gene: TRBJ2-7; CDR3 protein: CASSQAASVGYEQYF; CDR3 DNA: TGCGCCAGCAGCCAAGCGGCTAGCGTCGGCTACGAGCAGTACTTC
CDR3 length: 13; clone size: NA; V gene: TRBV24-1; D gene: NA; J gene: TRBJ1-6; CDR3 protein: CATSDFGQPPLHF; CDR3 DNA: TGTGCCACCAGTGATTTCGGGCAGCCACCCCTCCACTTT
CDR3 length: 17; clone size: once; V gene: TRBV7-9; D gene: TRBD1; J gene: TRBJ1-2; CDR3 protein: CASSSRTGPTGYYGYTF; CDR3 DNA: TGTGCCAGCAGCTCGAGGACAGGGCCTACGGGCTACTATGGCTACACCTTC
CDR3 length: 15; clone size: many; V gene: TRBV7-3; D gene: NA; J gene: TRBJ2-7; CDR3 protein: CASSLTLAGDGEQYF; CDR3 DNA: TGTGCCAGCAGCTTAACTCTGGCAGGGGATGGGGAGCAGTACTTC
CDR3 length: 13; clone size: many; V gene: TRBV15; D gene: NA; J gene: TRBJ1-1; CDR3 protein: CATSRVRVTEAFF; CDR3 DNA: TGTGCCACCAGCAGAGTCCGGGTTACTGAAGCTTTCTTT
CDR3 length: 15; clone size: NA; V gene: TRBV7-2; D gene: NA; J gene: TRBJ2-7; CDR3 protein: CASSLQQNAGNEQYF; CDR3 DNA: TGTGCCAGCAGCCTGCAACAGAACGCAGGGAACGAGCAGTACTTC
CDR3 length: 14; clone size: NA; V gene: TRBV10-3; D gene: TRBD1; J gene: TRBJ1-5; CDR3 protein: CAIGQGTGLQPQHF; CDR3 DNA: TGTGCCATCGGCCAGGGGACAGGGCTACAGCCCCAGCATTTT
CDR3 length: 14; clone size: NA; V gene: TRBV29-1; D gene: TRBD1; J gene: TRBJ2-5; CDR3 protein: CSVGTGIGQETQYF; CDR3 DNA: TGCAGCGTTGGGACAGGGATAGGCCAAGAGACCCAGTACTTC
CDR3 length: 13; clone size: NA; V gene: TRBV7-8; D gene: NA; J gene: TRBJ2-2; CDR3 protein: CARHRQNTGELFF; CDR3 DNA: TGTGCCAGACATCGACAGAACACCGGGGAGCTGTTTTTT
CDR3 length: 16; clone size: NA; V gene: TRBV25-1; D gene: TRBD1; J gene: TRBJ2-7; CDR3 protein: CASSEPSDQGVGEQYF; CDR3 DNA: TGTGCCAGCAGTGAACCGTCCGATCAGGGGGTGGGCGAGCAGTACTTC
CDR3 length: 15; clone size: many; V gene: TRBV5-1; D gene: TRBD1; J gene: TRBJ2-7; CDR3 protein: CASSSFRDSSYEQYF; CDR3 DNA: TGCGCCAGCAGCTCATTCCGGGACAGCTCCTACGAGCAGTACTTC
CDR3 length: 17; clone size: many; V gene: TRBV7-9; D gene: TRBD1; J gene: TRBJ1-1; CDR3 protein: CASSPSGTGGMGTEAFF; CDR3 DNA: TGTGCCAGCAGCCCCTCCGGGACAGGGGGGATGGGCACTGAAGCTTTCTTT
CDR3 length: 13; clone size: few; V gene: TRBV20-1; D gene: NA; J gene: TRBJ2-7; CDR3 protein: CSAHRAVAYEQYF; CDR3 DNA: TGCAGTGCTCACCGCGCGGTAGCCTACGAGCAGTACTTC
CDR3 length: 15; clone size: NA; V gene: TRBV20-1; D gene: NA; J gene: TRBJ2-7; CDR3 protein: CSARTQWGTHYEQYF; CDR3 DNA: TGCAGTGCTAGAACCCAGTGGGGGACCCACTACGAGCAGTACTTC